The T cell receptor beta chain described here comes from a study of early stage breast cancer tumors. Overall study context: About 80% of the 16 invasive tumors were ER+, PR+ and HER2-.

Germline V gene sequence: CDR1 MNHEY, CDR2 SVGAGI. V shed 8 bases, J shed 3 bases, and the junction held 3 bases outside the gene matches. The CDR3 covers 13 residues. The method was immunoSEQ multiplex PCR; TCRdb's version includes in-frame clones alone and lacks a portion of them. The data contain some 8,000 clones, about 80% of them seen just once; the ten biggest clones take up approximately 9%. This clone occurred a few times. Sequences were obtained from normal breast tissue next to the tumor. The chain employs TRBV6-5 and TRBJ2-2, with TRBD2 identical over 7 bases. The TCR was taken from a person between 55 and 69 years old with breast cancer. The CDR3: CASQSGDTGELFF. The CDR3 DNA is TGTGCCAGCCAGAGCGGGGACACCGGGGAGCTGTTTTTT.